These T cell receptor beta chains were read from a single sample in a study of T cell changes during pregnancy in multiple sclerosis. The table came from immunoSEQ multiplex PCR; TCRdb's copy has only in-frame clones and leaves some out. The sample holds roughly 60,000 clones; roughly 90% are singletons and the top ten take 0.85%. This specimen was peripheral blood, taken before pregnancy. Receptor source: a female donor with multiple sclerosis, enrolled in a pregnancy study. Each CDR3 is given with its conserved first and last residue. The D gene is left open where the match is weak. Only part of the rows carry a size: once, few, many, or a class if the clone is expanded.

TRBD1	TRBV13	TRBJ1-4	.	CASSLRQGGEKLFF	TGTGCCAGCAGCTTACGACAGGGCGGTGAAAAACTGTTTTTT
TRBD1	TRBV30	TRBJ2-1	.	CAWSKVTGGNEQFF	TGTGCCTGGAGTAAGGTTACAGGGGGCAATGAGCAGTTCTTC
.	TRBV19	TRBJ1-2	few	CASTPVGGYGYTF	TGTGCCAGTACCCCGGTGGGAGGCTATGGCTACACCTTC
.	TRBV30	TRBJ2-7	.	CAWSVLQFPPYEQYF	TGTGCCTGGAGTGTTCTGCAGTTCCCTCCCTACGAGCAGTACTTC
TRBD2	TRBV5-1	TRBJ2-3	.	CASSLPGTSGGGTDTQYF	TGCGCCAGCAGCTTACCCGGGACTAGCGGGGGGGGCACAGATACGCAGTATTTT
.	TRBV5-4	TRBJ1-2	.	CASSSPGYGYTF	TGTGCCAGCAGCTCCCCAGGGTACGGCTACACCTTC
TRBD1	TRBV5-1	TRBJ1-2	once	CASSTMTGNGYTF	TGCGCCAGCAGCACGATGACAGGGAATGGCTACACCTTC
.	TRBV5-6	TRBJ1-6	.	CASSLFVGGKSSPLHF	TGTGCCAGCAGCTTGTTTGTCGGGGGGAAAAGTTCACCCCTCCACTTT
.	TRBV6-4	TRBJ1-1	.	CASSEVRGTEAFF	TGTGCCAGCAGTGAAGTCAGGGGCACTGAAGCTTTCTTT
.	TRBV19	TRBJ1-3	.	CASSDSSGNTIYF	TGTGCCAGCAGTGACAGCTCTGGAAACACCATATATTTT
TRBD2	TRBV25-1	TRBJ2-3	.	CASSELGLAGSDTQYF	TGTGCCAGCAGTGAATTGGGACTAGCGGGTTCAGATACGCAGTATTTT
.	TRBV4-3	TRBJ2-7	.	CASSQDIPGSSYEQYF	TGCGCCAGCAGCCAAGACATCCCAGGATCCTCCTACGAGCAGTACTTC
TRBD2	TRBV5-6	TRBJ2-3	.	CASSVSGGARTDTQYF	TGTGCCAGCAGCGTTAGCGGGGGGGCACGCACAGATACGCAGTATTTT
.	TRBV5-8	TRBJ1-4	.	CASSWGGKRNEKLFF	TGTGCCAGCAGCTGGGGAGGGAAGAGGAATGAAAAACTGTTTTTT
TRBD1	TRBV7-2	TRBJ2-7	.	CASSPRQGGYEQYF	TGTGCCAGCAGTCCACGACAGGGGGGCTACGAGCAGTACTTC
TRBD1	TRBV6-6	TRBJ2-7	.	CASSNPPTGASYEQYF	TGTGCCAGCAGTAACCCCCCGACAGGGGCGTCCTACGAGCAGTACTTC
TRBD1	TRBV18	TRBJ1-1	.	CASSPGQGLEAFF	TGTGCCAGCTCACCGGGACAGGGCCTAGAAGCTTTCTTT
TRBD1	TRBV5-1	TRBJ1-3	.	CASSSTTGSGNTIYF	TGCGCCAGCAGCTCCACGACAGGGTCTGGAAACACCATATATTTT
TRBD1	TRBV2	TRBJ2-7	.	CATLGTGTYEQYF	TGTGCCACCCTCGGGACAGGAACCTACGAGCAGTACTTC
.	TRBV4-3	TRBJ2-7	.	CASSQDRYYEQYF	TGCGCCAGCAGCCAAGACAGGTACTACGAGCAGTACTTC
.	TRBV27	TRBJ1-2	.	CASSILGRGYGYTF	.
TRBD1	TRBV9	TRBJ1-1	.	CASSVGGIGTGRRDTEAFF	TGTGCCAGCAGCGTAGGAGGTATAGGGACAGGGAGGAGGGACACTGAAGCTTTCTTT
.	TRBV7-8	TRBJ2-5	.	CASSRFETQYF	TGTGCCAGCAGCCGTTTTGAGACCCAGTACTTC
.	TRBV19	TRBJ1-3	once	CASSMGRQKTSGNTIYF	TGTGCCAGTAGTATGGGCAGGCAAAAGACCTCTGGAAACACCATATATTTT
.	TRBV6-5	TRBJ1-3	.	CASSSPGLRSTNTIYF	TGTGCCAGCAGTTCTCCGGGACTGCGATCGACCAACACCATATATTTT
TRBD2	TRBV9	TRBJ2-7	.	CASSIGTSWFRTYEQYF	TGTGCCAGCAGCATCGGGACTAGCTGGTTTAGGACCTACGAGCAGTACTTC
.	TRBV30	TRBJ1-6	few	CAWSAGSPLHF	TGTGCCTGGAGTGCAGGCTCACCCCTCCACTTT
.	TRBV4-2	TRBJ1-4	many	CASSPTSGATNEKLFF	TGTGCCAGCAGCCCGACCTCAGGTGCAACTAATGAAAAACTGTTTTTT
TRBD2	TRBV9	TRBJ2-5	.	CASSVEGTSLETQYF	TGTGCCAGCAGCGTAGAAGGGACTAGCCTGGAGACCCAGTACTTC
.	TRBV7-2	TRBJ2-3	.	CASSSQAPKGDTQYF	TGTGCCAGCAGCTCCCAGGCCCCTAAAGGCGATACGCAGTATTTT
.	TRBV10-3	TRBJ1-3	.	CAISEGQSSGNTIYF	TGTGCCATCAGTGAGGGACAGAGCTCTGGAAACACCATATATTTT
TRBD2	TRBV6-4	TRBJ2-1	.	CASSPTSGGGNEQFF	TGTGCCAGCAGTCCCACTAGCGGGGGAGGCAATGAGCAGTTCTTC
TRBD1	TRBV29-1	TRBJ2-7	once	CSVDLPGGFEQYF	TGCAGCGTTGACCTACCAGGGGGCTTCGAGCAGTACTTC
.	TRBV5-1	TRBJ2-5	.	CASSSGLGWGGEETQYF	TGCGCCAGCAGCTCCGGGTTGGGGTGGGGGGGCGAAGAGACCCAGTACTTC
.	TRBV9	TRBJ1-3	once	CASSVAGTGNTIYF	TGTGCCAGCAGCGTAGCTGGCACTGGAAACACCATATATTTT
TRBD1	TRBV6-5	TRBJ2-7	.	CASSRTGASSYEQYF	TGTGCCAGCAGTCGGACAGGGGCCAGCTCCTACGAGCAGTACTTC
TRBD1	TRBV29-1	TRBJ2-2	.	CSAVQGAETGELFF	TGCAGCGCAGTACAGGGGGCGGAAACCGGGGAGCTGTTTTTT
.	TRBV2	TRBJ1-1	.	CASRGGGAFF	TGTGCCAGCAGGGGCGGCGGGGCTTTCTTT
.	TRBV6-5	TRBJ2-1	.	CASKQGPYNEQFF	TGTGCCAGCAAACAGGGACCCTACAATGAGCAGTTCTTC
TRBD1	TRBV7-2	TRBJ1-2	.	CASSFQTGSYGYTF	TGTGCCAGCAGCTTCCAGACAGGGTCCTATGGCTACACCTTC
.	TRBV5-5	TRBJ1-1	.	CASKAGSEAFF	TGTGCCAGTAAAGCCGGGAGTGAAGCTTTCTTT
.	TRBV19	TRBJ1-4	.	CASSTNRDEKLFF	TGTGCCAGTAGTACGAACAGGGATGAAAAACTGTTTTTT
.	TRBV19	TRBJ1-1	.	CASSLGGGTEAFF	TGTGCCAGTAGTCTTGGGGGAGGCACTGAAGCTTTCTTT
TRBD2	TRBV6-5	TRBJ2-7	.	CASSRLAGSYEQYF	TGTGCCAGCAGTCGACTAGCGGGGTCCTACGAGCAGTACTTC
.	TRBV21-1	TRBJ1-1	.	CASSKEGQGQAFF	TGTGCCAGCAGCAAAGAAGGTCAGGGTCAAGCTTTCTTT
.	TRBV5-6	TRBJ2-7	.	CASSSSGEQYF	TGTGCCAGCAGCTCCTCGGGCGAGCAGTACTTC
.	TRBV7-2	TRBJ2-1	.	CASSRGNEQFF	TGTGCCAGCAGCCGAGGCAATGAGCAGTTCTTC
TRBD1	TRBV6-5	TRBJ1-3	.	CASSYETGAGNTIYF	TGTGCCAGCAGTTACGAGACAGGGGCTGGAAACACCATATATTTT
.	TRBV7-6	TRBJ1-4	once	CASSLGGGGLFF	TGTGCCAGCAGCTTAGGTGGGGGAGGACTGTTTTTT
.	TRBV7-9	TRBJ1-1	.	CASSLATGSLNF	TGTGCCAGCAGCTTAGCGACAGGTTCGCTAAACTTT
.	TRBV5-4	TRBJ1-6	few	CASSLGSSYNSPLHF	TGTGCCAGCAGCTTGGGGAGCTCCTATAATTCACCCCTCCACTTT
.	TRBV7-2	TRBJ2-7	.	CASSFSGKSEQYF	TGTGCCAGCAGCTTCTCAGGGAAGAGCGAGCAGTACTTC
TRBD2	TRBV5-6	TRBJ2-3	.	CASSLGVAGSDTQYF	TGTGCCAGCAGCTTGGGGGTAGCGGGGTCAGATACGCAGTATTTT
.	TRBV18	TRBJ1-1	.	CASSPSRAMNTEAFF	TGTGCCAGCTCACCATCCAGGGCTATGAACACTGAAGCTTTCTTT
TRBD2	TRBV4-2	TRBJ2-7	.	CASSQEGASGVYEQYF	TGTGCCAGCAGCCAAGAAGGCGCTAGCGGAGTCTACGAGCAGTACTTC
.	TRBV10-3	TRBJ2-7	.	CAISDPGRGQSYEQYF	TGTGCCATCAGTGACCCTGGGCGGGGGCAATCCTACGAGCAGTACTTC
.	TRBV7-2	TRBJ2-1	.	CASSFYLYNEQFF	TGTGCCAGCAGCTTCTATCTCTACAATGAGCAGTTCTTC
.	TRBV10-3	TRBJ1-1	few	CAISQGGTEAFF	TGTGCCATCAGTCAGGGCGGCACTGAAGCTTTCTTT
TRBD1	TRBV11-1	TRBJ2-2	.	CASSSQGANTGELFF	TGTGCCAGCAGCTCCCAGGGGGCGAACACCGGGGAGCTGTTTTTT